Given below is one T cell receptor beta chain in context. This sample is part of a study of blood T cell repertoires in COVID-19. The wider study: Researchers got acute and convalescent COVID-19 samples from the United States, Italy and Spain. From T cells, B-cell-depleted T cells, or PBMCs came the material, which was cDNA or gDNA.

In the source study's methods: Counts of nucleated cells, estimated from reference gene primer amplification, were obtained. The table came from immunoSEQ multiplex PCR; TCRdb's copy has only in-frame clones and leaves some out. The V and J calls and the clone size are those of that table, but D and trimming were determined from the DNA. This table holds around 94,000 clones, around 73% found once. CDR3 size: 14 residues. V was shortened by 3 bases and J by 1 base, with 9 bases between the two germline ends. CDR1 and CDR2 (germline): SNHLY, FYNNEI. The TCR originated in a man aged 60-69 years with active or convalescent COVID-19. The sample consisted of peripheral blood. The V call is TRBV2, the J call TRBJ1-1; D is perhaps TRBD1 (5 bases). The CDR3 is CASSDRQRNTEAFF. Written as DNA, the CDR3 is TGTGCCAGCAGTGACCGACAGAGGAACACTGAAGCTTTCTTT.